A single sample is the source of the 17 T cell receptor beta chains below, sequenced in a study of fetal regulatory T cell absence and autoimmunity. The repertoire was sequenced with immunoSEQ multiplex PCR; TCRdb's copy has only in-frame clones and lacks some. Counted here are about 46,000 clones, approximately 83% occurring once; the ten biggest clones make up 0.35% to 0.45%. The source material was cord blood. The origin of the receptors is a newborn boy with IPEX syndrome.

The J gene is TRBJ2-7, the V gene TRBV5-1; no reliable D call. The CDR3 is 15 residues long. The V and J ends lost 0 bases and 2 bases respectively, with 12 bases between them. The V gene's germline CDR1 is SGHRS and CDR2 YFSETQ. The CDR3 spells CASSLGSVMAYEQYF. The DNA of the CDR3 is TGCGCCAGCAGCTTGGGGAGCGTTATGGCCTACGAGCAGTACTTC.

The chain joins TRBV7-2 to TRBJ1-2; 7 positions match TRBD1. CDR3 length: 15 amino acids. From germline, CDR1 is SGHTA and CDR2 FQGNSA. The V segment lost 1 base and the J segment 2 bases; nucleotides outside the gene matches: 4. CDR3 bases: TGTGCCAGCAGCTTAGAAGGGGGCCGAAACTATGGCTACACCTTC. Its protein product is CASSLEGGRNYGYTF.

There are a few counts of this clone. V and J are TRBV7-2 and TRBJ1-6; TRBD1 agrees at 8 bases. With 6 bases clipped from V and 10 bases from J, the junction kept 8 bases outside the gene matches. CDR1 and CDR2 (germline): SGHTA, FQGNSA. This CDR3 has 14 residues. The CDR3 is CASSYLTGDSPLHF. The CDR3 region has the DNA TGTGCCAGCAGTTACTTGACAGGGGACTCACCCCTCCACTTT.

The chain links TRBV19 to TRBJ1-5; the D gene is possibly TRBD1 (5 bases). The CDR3 is 15 residues long. V shed 9 bases and J shed 0 bases, with 15 bases lying between them. Germline lookup yields CDR1 LNHDA and CDR2 SQIVND (reference sequence). The CDR3 is CASRLGPYSNQPQHF. The CDR3 region has the DNA TGTGCCAGCCGCCTGGGGCCATATAGCAATCAGCCCCAGCATTTT.

The chain carries TRBV7-9 and TRBJ2-5; no clear D. Germline assignment: CDR1 SEHNR and CDR2 FQNEAQ (reference sequence). V shed 2 bases and J shed 3 bases, with 10 bases lying between them. The CDR3 totals 14 residues. The DNA of the CDR3 is TGTGCCAGCAGCTTACAGTCCCAGGAAGAGACCCAGTACTTC. Translation: CASSLQSQEETQYF.

The CDR3 protein is CASSFNRAETQYF. In nucleotides, the CDR3 is TGTGCCAGCAGTTTTAACAGGGCAGAGACCCAGTACTTC. The chain combines TRBV27 with TRBJ2-5; D perhaps matches TRBD1 (6 bases). This CDR3 has 13 amino acids. The ends were cut back, 3 bases at V and 4 bases at J, with 9 bases in the middle. CDR1 is MNHEY and CDR2 is SMNVEV in the germline V gene (reference sequence).

V gene TRBV7-8 combines with J gene TRBJ2-3; D unclear. The CDR3 has 13 residues. CDR1 and CDR2 from the germline V gene are SGHVS and FQNEAQ. The ends were cut back, 4 bases at V and 2 bases at J, with 7 bases in the middle. This CDR3 reads CASSSSPTDTQYF. The CDR3 nucleotides read TGTGCCAGCAGCTCCAGTCCCACAGATACGCAGTATTTT.

The chain employs TRBV19 and TRBJ1-1; TRBD1 aligns across 8 bases. The V gene end was trimmed by 1 base and the J gene end by 3 bases; junction bases not matched to a gene: 4. This CDR3 has 15 amino acids. The germline CDR1 and CDR2 sequences are LNHDA and SQIVND (reference sequence). CDR3 sequence (DNA): TGTGCCAGTAGTATAGTGGCAGGGGGCGACACTGAAGCTTTCTTT. Translated, it gives CASSIVAGGDTEAFF.

The chain is built from TRBV6-5 and TRBJ1-3; a weak D match, TRBD1 (5 bases). CDR1 MNHEY and CDR2 SVGAGI come from the germline V gene. V was pared by 5 bases and J by 2 bases, with 10 bases between. This CDR3 comprises 14 residues. CDR3 loop: CASSRRVTGNTIYF. In DNA form, the CDR3 reads TGTGCCAGCAGTCGCAGGGTGACTGGAAACACCATATATTTT.

The table lists this clone with a count of one. The chain recombines TRBV6-5 with TRBJ2-7, with TRBD1 identical over 8 bases. Trimming cost V 5 bases and J 5 bases; bases outside gene matches: 8. Germline V gene lookup returns CDR1 MNHEY and CDR2 SVGAGI. This CDR3 region has 14 residues. Here the CDR3 reads CASSPHRGSDEQYF. The CDR3 nucleotides are TGTGCCAGCAGTCCACACAGGGGGAGCGACGAGCAGTACTTC.

The rearrangement uses TRBV9 and TRBJ2-2; TRBD1 matches 10 bases. There are 14 residues in the CDR3. V trimming: 4 bases; J trimming: 6 bases; junction bases outside the gene matches: 3. Per the germline V gene, CDR1 is SGDLS and CDR2 is YYNGEE. The CDR3, as DNA: TGTGCCAGCAGCAGAGGGACAGGGGCCGGGGAGCTGTTTTTT. Translation gives CASSRGTGAGELFF.

In this sample, this clone turned up a few times. This chain connects TRBV4-2 to TRBJ1-2; 7 bases fit TRBD1. Germline trimming cut 0 bases from V and 7 bases from J; bases unmatched to any gene: 11. CDR1 LGHNA and CDR2 YNFKEQ come from the germline V gene. The CDR3 is 16 residues long. For the CDR3, the DNA is TGTGCCAGCAGCCAAGAAGCGGCAGGACAGGCTGGTGGCTACACCTTC. This codes for CASSQEAAGQAGGYTF.

The chain links TRBV19 to TRBJ1-1; D is unresolved. CDR1 and CDR2 from the germline V gene are LNHDA and SQIVND (reference sequence). The CDR3 sequence is 12 residues long. Deletions cut 3 bases from V and 3 bases from J, with 5 bases between. CDR3 in DNA: TGTGCCAGTAGTATCACCTACACTGAAGCTTTCTTT. It codes for CASSITYTEAFF.

The chain links TRBV29-1 to TRBJ1-1; D ambiguous. Per germline, CDR1 SQVTM and CDR2 ANQGSEA. V lost 4 bases and J 6 bases, leaving 15 bases between the germline ends. The CDR3 spans 13 residues. Here the CDR3 reads CSVVAFRQAEAFF. The CDR3 DNA is TGCAGCGTTGTGGCCTTCCGCCAGGCTGAAGCTTTCTTT.

This clone was found once. The chain uses TRBV13 and TRBJ2-1; D is unclear. CDR3 length: 15 residues. V lost 2 bases, J lost 5 bases, and 13 bases lay in between. CDR1 and CDR2 (germline): PRHDT, FYEKMQ (reference sequence). The CDR3, as DNA: TGTGCCAGCAGCTTAAGGTCGCGGAGAAACAATGAGCAGTTCTTC. Its translation is CASSLRSRRNNEQFF.

The rearrangement joins TRBV19 to TRBJ2-3, with 11 bases lining up with TRBD2. There are 15 residues in the CDR3. The germline gives CDR1 LNHDA, CDR2 SQIVND (reference sequence). The trim removed 3 bases at V and 6 bases at J, leaving 5 bases unmatched. The CDR3 loop reads CASSILAGGGDTQYF. The CDR3 coding sequence is TGTGCCAGTAGTATCCTAGCGGGGGGCGGGGATACGCAGTATTTT.

The chain has TRBV13 and TRBJ2-3; D uncertain. This CDR3 is built from 12 residues. Germline CDR1 PRHDT, CDR2 FYEKMQ (reference sequence). Trimming removed 5 bases at V and 8 bases at J, with 11 bases between. The CDR3, as DNA: TGTGCCAGCAGCCCCCCCGGTTCTACGCAGTATTTT. Its translation: CASSPPGSTQYF. The variable domain in full, with the rest retrieved from reference TRBV13 and TRBJ2-3, is AAGVIQSPRHLIKEKRETATLKCYPIPRHDTVYWYQQGPGQDPQFLISFYEKMQSDKGSIPDRFSAQQFSDYHSELNMSSLELGDSALYFCASSPPGSTQYFGPGTRLTVL.